This T cell receptor (beta chain) was retrieved from a study of cytomegalovirus exposure and HLA in healthy donors. V lost 8 bases and J lost 3, with 16 bases in between. This CDR3 comprises 14 residues. Germline-derived CDR1 and CDR2 are SGHAT and FQDESV (reference sequence). PCR used 60 Vbeta primers and 13 Jbeta primers. Sequencing was performed with immunoSEQ multiplex PCR; in TCRdb, only in-frame clones are kept and a portion is missing. The sample yields 54,000 or so clones, about 71% seen once. The receptor's source is a woman aged 55-69 years in good health and CMV-seropositive. The sample taken for sequencing was PBMCs. The rearrangement joins TRBV11-1 to TRBJ1-1; D remains unclear. CDR3 sequence: CASASEGVHTEAFF. The CDR3 DNA reads as TGTGCCAGCGCTTCGGAGGGAGTCCACACTGAAGCTTTCTTT.